Below are 11 T cell receptor beta chains sequenced from a single sample in a study of patients and donors after allogeneic stem cell transplantation. TCRdb used MiXCR to reprocess the RT-PCR reads, holding one entry per CDR3 protein. The sample consists of about 12,000 distinct CDR3 sequences, around 27% of them appearing once. Material: blood, either unsorted or a sorted T cell fraction (not recorded which). The receptors shown here come from a human donor who was either an allogeneic HSCT recipient or a stem cell or donor lymphocyte infusion donor (not recorded which). It is not recorded whose cells these are; they may come from a transplant donor.

This clonotype has more than one count but fewer than ten. The chain has TRBV5-1 and TRBJ2-7; maybe TRBD1 (7 bases). The ends were cut back, 0 bases at V and 7 bases at J, with 11 bases in the middle. This CDR3 contains 13 residues. The germline CDR1 and CDR2 sequences are SGHRS and YFSETQ. The CDR3 region has the DNA TGCGCCAGCAGCTTGGGACAGGGAGGAGAGCAGTACTTC. Translating it yields CASSLGQGGEQYF.

This chain uses TRBV7-2 with TRBJ2-4; D perhaps matches TRBD2 (6 bases). The germline gives CDR1 SGHTA, CDR2 FQGNSA. CDR3 length: 12 amino acids. V was shortened by 5 bases and J by 7 bases, with 9 bases between the two germline ends. CDR3 protein: CASSRDFNIQYF. The CDR3 DNA reads TGTGCCAGCAGCAGGGACTTCAACATTCAGTACTTC.

This clonotype has more than one count but fewer than ten. The chain recombines TRBV12-3 or TRBV12-4 with TRBJ2-7; perhaps TRBD1 as D (7 bases). The CDR3 consists of 14 residues. V was clipped by 3 bases and J by 4 bases, with 13 bases between them. The CDR3 sequence: CASSFGAGGYEQYF. CDR3 in DNA: TGTGCCAGCAGTTTCGGCGCAGGGGGGTACGAGCAGTACTTC.

This clonotype occurred a few times. The chain has TRBV19 and TRBJ1-1; 7 bases are shared with TRBD1. This CDR3 has 14 amino acids. The V gene end was trimmed by 5 bases and the J gene end by 0 bases; junction bases not matched to a gene: 3. Germline CDR1 reads LNHDA; CDR2 reads SQIVND (reference sequence). The CDR3 DNA reads TGTGCCAGTAGTGCGGGACAGATGAACACTGAAGCTTTCTTT. This gives the protein CASSAGQMNTEAFF. Based on the CDR3 plus reference TRBV19 and TRBJ1-1, the full variable domain is DGGITQSPKYLFRKEGQNVTLSCEQNLNHDAMYWYRQDPGQGLRLIYYSQIVNDFQKGDIAEGYSVSREKKESFPLTVTSAQKNPTAFYLCASSAGQMNTEAFFGQGTRLTVV.

The J gene is TRBJ2-3, the V gene TRBV4-3; TRBD1 is a possible D gene (5 bases). The V end was cut by 0 bases, the J end by 4 bases, with 11 bases between. This CDR3 comprises 15 residues. Per the germline V gene, CDR1 is LGHNA and CDR2 is YSLEER. This chain's CDR3 is CASSQDGRGPDTQYF. CDR3 DNA sequence: TGCGCCAGCAGCCAAGATGGTAGGGGTCCAGATACGCAGTATTTT.

This clonotype occurred a few times. This chain connects TRBV12-3 or TRBV12-4 to TRBJ1-2, with 7 bases lining up with TRBD1. CDR3 size: 18 residues. Unmatched junction bases numbered 12, after V lost 2 bases and J lost 0 bases. The CDR3 is CASSLHGPGGRSNYGYTF. The CDR3 DNA sequence: TGTGCCAGCAGTTTACACGGGCCAGGGGGGCGTTCTAACTATGGCTACACCTTC.

Points on this clonotype: No conserved phenylalanine or tryptophan ends this CDR3, so it is likely a read error. Written as DNA, the CDR3 is TGTGCCAGCAGTTTAACAGCGCTTAGGGGAGCTTTCCTT. It codes for CASSLTALRGAFL. The J gene is TRBJ1-1, the V gene TRBV28; D perhaps matches TRBD1 (5 bases). CDR1 is MDHEN, CDR2 SYDVKM, per germline. The length of the CDR3 is 13 residues. Trimming left V 2 bases short and J 10 bases short, with 14 bases between.

This clonotype showed up many times. This chain joins TRBV30 and TRBJ1-5; D unresolved. Germline V CDR1 and CDR2: GTSNPN, SVGIG (reference sequence). The CDR3 runs to 13 residues. V was clipped by 0 bases and J by 3 bases, with 6 bases between them. CDR3 DNA: TGTGCCTGGAGTGTAACCTACAATCAGCCCCAGCATTTT. It encodes CAWSVTYNQPQHF.

This chain joins TRBV4-3 and TRBJ2-1; possible D gene TRBD2, 5 bases. There are 15 residues in the CDR3. Trimming removed 1 base from V and 10 bases from J, with 17 bases in between. Per the germline V gene, CDR1 is LGHNA and CDR2 is YSLEER. CDR3 DNA sequence: TGCGCCAGCAGCCAAGTGGCTAATCTAGCAGGCGAGCAGTTCTTC. Amino acids: CASSQVANLAGEQFF.

This clonotype was counted ten times or more. The chain has TRBV7-2 and TRBJ1-6, with no clear D. CDR1 and CDR2 (germline): SGHTA, FQGNSA. The CDR3 contains 15 residues. V lost 5 bases to trimming and J lost 4 bases, with 12 bases between them. CDR3 in amino acids: CASSPQGAYNSPLHF. The DNA for the CDR3 is TGTGCCAGCAGCCCCCAAGGAGCATATAATTCACCCCTCCACTTT.

The V and J genes are TRBV12-3 or TRBV12-4 and TRBJ1-2; TRBD1 is a possible D gene (5 bases). This CDR3 has 14 residues. Trimming took off 4 bases at V and 1 base at J, with 10 bases between the two ends. CDR3 sequence: CASSWTGDNYGYTF. CDR3 bases: TGTGCCAGCAGTTGGACGGGGGATAACTATGGCTACACCTTC.